The 5 T cell receptor beta chains given below trace back to one sample, sequenced in a study of T cells after yellow fever vaccination. TCRdb ran MiXCR on the 5' RACE reads and lists one entry per CDR3 protein. The sample holds some 300,000 distinct CDR3 sequences, roughly 10% seen once. The material sequenced was CD4+ T cells sorted from PBMCs, taken 45 days after the yellow fever booster vaccination. The receptors derive from a young man who received the YFV17D yellow fever vaccine.

The chain couples TRBV24-1 to TRBJ2-3; D is possibly TRBD1 (6 bases). CDR1 KGHDR and CDR2 SFDVKD come from the germline V gene. V was cut by 4 bases and J by 4 bases, with 14 bases left in between. This CDR3 has 15 amino acids. Here the CDR3 DNA reads TGTGCCACCAGTGACCCACAGGGTGCAGCAGATACGCAGTATTTT. This gives the protein CATSDPQGAADTQYF.

This clonotype was counted only a few times. The rearrangement links TRBV5-1 to TRBJ2-4; the match to TRBD1 covers 7 bases. J gave up 7 bases and V 6 bases, and 7 bases lay outside the gene matches. CDR1 and CDR2 from the germline V gene are SGHRS and YFSETQ. This CDR3 region has 13 residues. CDR3 DNA sequence: TGCGCCAGCACCGTCGGGACAGACAACATTCAGTACTTC. Encoded protein: CASTVGTDNIQYF. The variable domain in full, completed from reference TRBV5-1 and TRBJ2-4, reads KAGVTQTPRYLIKTRGQQVTLSCSPISGHRSVSWYQQTPGQGLQFLFEYFSETQRNKGNFPGRFSGRQFSNSRSEMNVSTLELGDSALYLCASTVGTDNIQYFGAGTRLSVL.

This clonotype was seen a few times. The genes are TRBV6-1 and TRBJ1-1; tentative D call: TRBD1 (5 bases). The V and J ends lost 5 bases and 1 base respectively, with 14 bases between them. There are 15 residues in the CDR3. Looked up from germline, CDR1 is MNHNS and CDR2 is SASEGT. CDR3 DNA: TGTGCCAGCAGTAGTGGGCGGGACGGGAACACTGAAGCTTTCTTT. Its protein is CASSSGRDGNTEAFF.

This clonotype was seen only a few times. The chain carries TRBV6-5 and TRBJ1-2, with a tentative D call TRBD1 (5 bases). V dropped 2 bases and J dropped 2 bases, with 9 bases sitting between them. The CDR3 sequence is 14 residues long. Germline V gives CDR1 MNHEY, CDR2 SVGAGI. CDR3 residues: CASSYGAGNYGYTF. In nucleotides, the CDR3 is TGTGCCAGCAGTTACGGGGCGGGGAACTATGGCTACACCTTC.

In its sample, this clonotype was seen many times. This rearrangement joins TRBV7-2 to TRBJ2-1; 7 positions agree with TRBD1. The CDR3 consists of 13 residues. Germline V gene lookup returns CDR1 SGHTA and CDR2 FQGNSA. V lost 3 bases to trimming and J lost 7 bases; unmatched junction nucleotides: 3. CDR3 sequence: CASSLTGMNEQFF. The DNA for the CDR3 is TGTGCCAGCAGCTTGACAGGGATGAATGAGCAGTTCTTC.